These 30 T cell receptor beta chains were sequenced from one sample in a study of T cell repertoires in cytomegalovirus infection. TCRdb fed the reads into MiXCR, producing one record per CDR3 protein. Of about 320,000 distinct CDR3 sequences listed, 9% to 9.5% are singletons. Source material: PBMCs. These receptors were taken from a human donor in good health (CMV status not recorded). Some clones in this sample may be carry-over from other donors' samples.

The chain recombines TRBV4-1 with TRBJ1-2; D call uncertain. V was trimmed by 2 bases and J by 4 bases, leaving 8 bases between them. The CDR3 is 13 residues long. Germline V gene sequence: CDR1 MGHRA, CDR2 YSYEKL. The CDR3 bases are TGCGCCAGCAGCCAACATGGTCCCTATGGCTACACCTTC. It yields the protein CASSQHGPYGYTF.

This clonotype showed up just a few times. The chain links TRBV6-2 or TRBV6-3 to TRBJ2-7; 7 bases line up with TRBD2. Germline CDR1 is MNHEY and CDR2 is SVGEGT. The J segment lost 0 bases and the V segment lost 6 bases, leaving 8 bases of the junction unmatched. This CDR3 contains 15 residues. The CDR3 nucleotides read TGTGCCAGCAGGGAAGCGGGGCGGCCCTCCTACGAGCAGTACTTC. Translating it yields CASREAGRPSYEQYF.

This clonotype was found many times. The chain links TRBV7-2 to TRBJ2-1, with D possibly matching TRBD1 (6 bases). Germline assignment: CDR1 SGHTA and CDR2 FQGNSA. The ends were cut back, 5 bases at V and 3 bases at J, with 20 bases in the middle. The CDR3 is made up of 17 amino acids. The CDR3 protein is CASSPPPGTSIYNEQFF. Here the CDR3 DNA reads TGTGCCAGCAGCCCCCCCCCGGGGACATCGATCTACAATGAGCAGTTCTTC.

This clonotype was picked up a small number of times. This chain links TRBV6-6 with TRBJ2-7; TRBD2 is a possible D gene (8 bases). The germline V and J ends were trimmed by 5 bases and 7 bases, with 15 bases remaining between them. Germline assignment: CDR1 MNHNY and CDR2 SVGAGI (reference sequence). The CDR3 spans 13 residues. CDR3 sequence: CASSQGGTSEQYF. In nucleotides, the CDR3 is TGTGCCAGCAGTCAGGGGGGGACTAGTGAGCAGTACTTC.

This clonotype was seen repeatedly, ten times or more. The chain carries TRBV7-2 and TRBJ2-7; D is unresolved. The V gene's germline CDR1 is SGHTA and CDR2 FQGNSA. V was pared by 4 bases and J by 2 bases, with 12 bases between. This CDR3 has 14 amino acids. In DNA form, the CDR3 reads TGTGCCAGCAGCTCCCGCCCCCAAACCTACGAGCAGTACTTC. It yields the protein CASSSRPQTYEQYF.

This chain links TRBV7-2 with TRBJ2-7; tentative D call: TRBD1 (5 bases). The germline V gene encodes CDR1 SGHTA and CDR2 FQGNSA. CDR3 size: 15 residues. The V end lost 7 bases, the J end lost 7 bases, and 23 bases lay between the germline ends. The CDR3 region is CASTRSQGTLFEQYF. In DNA, the CDR3 is TGTGCCAGCACCCGATCGCAGGGTACGTTATTTGAGCAGTACTTC.

In this sample, this clonotype turned up a few times. The rearrangement links TRBV2 to TRBJ2-1; D not resolved. The germline V gene encodes CDR1 SNHLY and CDR2 FYNNEI. The CDR3 is made up of 14 amino acids. The V end lost 4 bases, the J end lost 2 bases, and 9 bases lay between the germline ends. In DNA form, the CDR3 reads TGTGCCAGCAGTGCACATACAACCTACAATGAGCAGTTCTTC. It translates to CASSAHTTYNEQFF.

This clonotype was counted a few times. The rearrangement links TRBV12-3 or TRBV12-4 to TRBJ2-3; TRBD2 matches at 8 bases. With 3 bases clipped from V and 2 bases from J, the junction kept 4 bases outside the gene matches. This CDR3 has 15 residues. CDR3 sequence reads: CASSFDSGVTDTQYF. The DNA of the CDR3 is TGTGCCAGCAGTTTTGATAGCGGGGTCACAGATACGCAGTATTTT.

This clonotype showed up just a few times. This chain joins TRBV6-2 or TRBV6-3 and TRBJ2-5, with TRBD2 identical over 7 bases. The CDR3 is 16 residues long. Germline CDR1 reads MNHEY; CDR2 reads SVGEGT. With V trimmed by 2 bases and J by 9 bases, 15 bases remained unmatched. The CDR3 reads CASSYIDASSAGAQYF. Written as DNA, the CDR3 is TGTGCCAGCAGTTACATCGACGCGTCTAGCGCGGGGGCCCAGTACTTC.

This clonotype was observed many times. The chain employs TRBV20-1 and TRBJ2-7, with 8 bases aligning to TRBD2. This CDR3 spans 12 amino acids. CDR1 and CDR2 from the germline V gene are DFQATT and SNEGSKA (reference sequence). The ends lost 7 bases at V and 5 bases at J; junction bases unmatched: 7. CDR3 sequence (DNA): TGCAGTGTCCGGGGGGGATCCCACGAGCAGTACTTC. Protein sequence: CSVRGGSHEQYF.

This clonotype showed up many times. The chain couples TRBV7-6 to TRBJ2-7; perhaps TRBD2 as D (5 bases). The germline V gene has CDR1 SGHVS and CDR2 FNYEAQ. Deletions cut 0 bases from V and 5 bases from J, with 17 bases between. The CDR3 covers 16 residues. The CDR3 is CASSLAGLGSSNEQYF. CDR3 in DNA: TGTGCCAGCAGCTTAGCAGGACTGGGGAGCAGCAACGAGCAGTACTTC.

This clonotype occurred many times. V and J are TRBV6-1 and TRBJ1-4, with 9 bases aligning to TRBD1. The germline V gene encodes CDR1 MNHNS and CDR2 SASEGT. The J segment lost 6 bases and the V segment lost 0 bases, leaving 5 bases of the junction unmatched. The CDR3 extends over 16 amino acids. This CDR3 is CASSEARGTGYEKLFF. The CDR3 region has the DNA TGTGCCAGCAGTGAAGCGCGGGGGACAGGGTATGAAAAACTGTTTTTT.

This clonotype showed up many times. The V gene is TRBV6-6, the J gene TRBJ2-1; TRBD2 aligns across 10 bases. Trimming at V came to 0 bases and at J to 3 bases, leaving 2 bases not matched to a gene. From germline, CDR1 is MNHNY and CDR2 SVGAGI (reference sequence). This CDR3 spans 16 amino acids. The CDR3 spells CASSYSSGGDYNEQFF. The DNA for the CDR3 is TGTGCCAGCAGTTACTCGAGCGGGGGGGACTACAATGAGCAGTTCTTC.

The table lists this clonotype with a few counts. The chain joins TRBV5-1 to TRBJ2-7; 10 bases are shared with TRBD2. The germline V gene has CDR1 SGHRS and CDR2 YFSETQ. The CDR3 runs to 19 residues. Trimming at V came to 3 bases and at J to 0 bases, leaving 15 bases not matched to a gene. The CDR3 is CASSSEINGLADSSYEQYF. The DNA for the CDR3 is TGCGCCAGCAGCTCAGAGATTAACGGACTAGCGGATAGCTCCTACGAGCAGTACTTC. The complete variable domain, with remaining parts taken from reference TRBV5-1 and TRBJ2-7, reads KAGVTQTPRYLIKTRGQQVTLSCSPISGHRSVSWYQQTPGQGLQFLFEYFSETQRNKGNFPGRFSGRQFSNSRSEMNVSTLELGDSALYLCASSSEINGLADSSYEQYFGPGTRLTVT.

This clonotype was detected many times. The genes are TRBV7-2 and TRBJ2-7, with D possibly being TRBD2 (6 bases). Germline loops: CDR1 SGHTA, CDR2 FQGNSA. V shed 6 bases and J shed 7 bases, with 19 bases lying between them. The CDR3 is 14 residues long. The CDR3 DNA follows: TGTGCCAGCAGTTTCCTCGGAGGGACGCAAGAGCAGTACTTC. Translating gives CASSFLGGTQEQYF.

The V gene is TRBV4-1, the J gene TRBJ2-7; the match to TRBD1 covers 7 bases. The CDR3 loop spans 16 amino acids. The ends lost 1 base at V and 5 bases at J; junction bases unmatched: 11. Germline CDR1 and CDR2: MGHRA and YSYEKL. CDR3 amino acids: CASSQATTGIQHEQYF. CDR3 coding DNA: TGCGCCAGCAGCCAAGCCACGACAGGGATTCAGCACGAGCAGTACTTC.

Only a few counts were recorded for this clonotype. The chain combines TRBV12-3 or TRBV12-4 with TRBJ2-7; TRBD1 matches at 9 bases. The V gene end was trimmed by 6 bases and the J gene end by 5 bases; junction bases not matched to a gene: 8. The CDR3 contains 14 residues. The CDR3 spells CASRLTGGGHEQYF. The CDR3 DNA follows: TGTGCCAGCAGACTAACAGGGGGCGGCCACGAGCAGTACTTC.

The genes are TRBV7-9 and TRBJ2-1; D not certain. V gave up 3 bases and J gave up 4 bases, with 10 bases separating them. Germline CDR1 and CDR2: SEHNR and FQNEAQ (reference sequence). This CDR3 has 14 amino acids. CDR3 sequence (DNA): TGTGCCAGCAGCTTCCTTGGCGATTACAATGAGCAGTTCTTC. It specifies CASSFLGDYNEQFF.

The DNA of the CDR3 is TGTGCCAGCAACGGTGGAGCCCCTAGGGAGCAGTACTTC. Translated: CASNGGAPREQYF. The chain links TRBV7-4 to TRBJ2-7; D uncertain. This CDR3 has 13 amino acids. V lost 7 bases and J 7 bases, leaving 17 bases between the germline ends. Germline CDR1 is SGHVT and CDR2 is SQSDAQ.

V and J are TRBV7-3 and TRBJ2-3, with D unclear. V was pared by 0 bases and J by 4 bases, with 11 bases between. The CDR3 totals 15 residues. The germline CDR1 and CDR2 sequences are SGHTA and FQGTGA. The DNA for the CDR3 is TGTGCCAGCAGCTTAACTCGCGGCCAGGCAGATACGCAGTATTTT. Translating it yields CASSLTRGQADTQYF.

This clonotype has ten or more counts. The rearrangement links TRBV7-3 to TRBJ2-5; the D gene is possibly TRBD2 (5 bases). Trimming took 5 bases from V and 2 from J, leaving 18 bases between them. The CDR3 is made up of 16 amino acids. The germline CDR1 and CDR2 sequences are SGHTA and FQGTGA. Written as DNA, the CDR3 is TGTGCCAGCAGCCCCAGCGGATTTACCACTCAAGAGACCCAGTACTTC. Its protein product is CASSPSGFTTQETQYF.

This clonotype was detected ten times or more. The chain carries TRBV4-3 and TRBJ1-6; D ambiguous. The V and J ends lost 1 base and 8 bases respectively, with 6 bases between them. This CDR3 comprises 13 residues. Germline-derived CDR1 and CDR2 are LGHNA and YSLEER. This CDR3 reads CASSQVFDSPLHF. CDR3 nucleotide sequence: TGCGCCAGCAGCCAAGTGTTTGATTCACCCCTCCACTTT.

V usage is TRBV25-1 and J usage is TRBJ2-1; D ambiguous. V was cut by 7 bases and J by 6 bases, with 22 bases left in between. This CDR3 contains 16 residues. Germline V lookup: CDR1 MGHDK, CDR2 SYGVNS. The CDR3 loop is CASTPFRRADLNEQFF. The CDR3 DNA is TGTGCCAGCACCCCCTTTCGAAGGGCGGATCTCAATGAGCAGTTCTTC.

Ten or more counts support this clonotype. The rearrangement joins TRBV7-2 to TRBJ1-5, with TRBD1 identical over 9 bases. Germline V lookup: CDR1 SGHTA, CDR2 FQGNSA. Trimming cost V 6 bases and J 6 bases; bases outside gene matches: 12. The CDR3 is made up of 16 amino acids. The CDR3 DNA follows: TGTGCCAGCAGTTTAACAGGGGGCAAGGGCATTCAGCCCCAGCATTTT. Encoded protein: CASSLTGGKGIQPQHF.

This chain joins TRBV7-9 and TRBJ1-2; possibly TRBD1 for D (6 bases). The germline CDR1 and CDR2 sequences are SEHNR and FQNEAQ (reference sequence). The CDR3 extends over 16 amino acids. With 3 bases removed from V and 0 bases from J, the gap between germline ends came to 14 bases. The CDR3 DNA sequence: TGTGCCAGCAGCTTCTGGACAGACCCTTCTAACTATGGCTACACCTTC. Amino acids: CASSFWTDPSNYGYTF.

This clonotype has a count of ten or more. This chain uses TRBV10-3 with TRBJ2-3; TRBD2 aligns across 9 bases. CDR1 and CDR2 from the germline V gene are ENHRY and SYGVKD. There are 16 residues in the CDR3. V was pared by 5 bases and J by 6 bases, with 12 bases of the junction left unmatched. Here the CDR3 reads CAISPPGSGREDTQYF. The CDR3 coding sequence is TGTGCCATCAGTCCTCCGGGTAGCGGGAGAGAGGATACGCAGTATTTT.

This clonotype was counted many times. The rearrangement joins TRBV28 to TRBJ2-2, with 8 bases aligning to TRBD1. The ends lost 4 bases at V and 0 bases at J; junction bases unmatched: 4. The CDR3 length is 16 residues. Germline V gene lookup returns CDR1 MDHEN and CDR2 SYDVKM. The CDR3 is CASSSPGGANTGELFF. The CDR3 nucleotides are TGTGCCAGCAGTTCGCCAGGGGGCGCGAACACCGGGGAGCTGTTTTTT.

The chain has TRBV29-1 and TRBJ2-3; D is unresolved. The V and J ends lost 5 bases and 4 bases respectively, with 10 bases between them. Looked up from germline, CDR1 is SQVTM and CDR2 is ANQGSEA. The CDR3 is made up of 12 amino acids. CDR3 protein: CSVHHGADTQYF. The CDR3 bases are TGCAGCGTTCACCATGGGGCAGATACGCAGTATTTT.

The chain couples TRBV12-3 or TRBV12-4 to TRBJ2-5; possibly TRBD1 for D (6 bases). The CDR3 consists of 13 residues. With 7 bases removed from V and 5 bases from J, the gap between germline ends came to 14 bases. CDR3 nucleotide sequence: TGTGCCAGCACCCGCACAGGGTGGGAGACCCAGTACTTC. Residues: CASTRTGWETQYF.

The table lists this clonotype with a few counts. The CDR3 nucleotides are TGTGCCAGCAGTGAAGCGCGGGCAGGCCGATTCAGGAGTGGCTACACCTTC. Translation gives CASSEARAGRFRSGYTF. The chain employs TRBV2 and TRBJ1-2; D call uncertain. The CDR3 runs 17 residues. Trimming stripped 0 bases from V and 7 bases from J, with 21 bases between. CDR1 is SNHLY and CDR2 is FYNNEI in the germline V gene.